This TCR beta chain was identified in a study of blood T cell repertoires in COVID-19 (TCRdb year 2020). For the study in its entirety: The collaborator samples originated in the United States, Italy and Spain and spanned the acute and convalescent phases of COVID-19. Where available, HLA class I and class II types were taken from metadata supplied by the sample provider and were not determined by assay-based typing. Subjects who had been exposed to COVID-19, were actively infected with it, or had recovered from it provided the deeply sampled blood TCRbeta repertoires that made up the dataset. The material from the prospective study consisted of cDNA or gDNA derived from T cells, B-cell-depleted T cells, or PBMCs. Nearly every sample came with metadata listing a de-identified subject ID, COVID-19 status, age in years and sex. The samples were drawn from the first 160 participants of the ongoing ImmuneRACE study and from 1,254 subjects provided by 6 global collaborators. The repertoires were made available in a free public database intended to serve as a resource for research on the immune response to SARS-CoV-2. Results and caveats for the whole study, not just this receptor: The quantity of clinical and demographic metadata differed by source and by participant and was supplied without curation.

The CDR3 numbers 15 residues from cysteine through phenylalanine. Only the CDR3 region is kept as DNA, spanning 45 bases read in frame from base 1. The junction carries 13 bases between V and J, which are trimmed by 5 bases and 5 bases respectively. According to the germline V gene, CDR1 reads MNHEY and CDR2 reads SVGEGT. The immunoSEQ Assay, a bias-controlled multiplex PCR, was used to amplify TCRbeta CDR3 regions from genomic DNA. As for the authors' bioinformatics: Nucleated cell counts per sample were estimated from amplification of reference gene primers within the assay. Sequence reads were collapsed and filtered to measure the absolute abundance of every unique TCRbeta CDR3 rearrangement. For each sample, productive Simpson clonality was calculated by taking the square root of Simpson's diversity index across productive rearrangements. TCRdb carries this immuneACCESS record with in-frame sequences only. Its versions omit some clonotypes, under half of them owing to an unresolved V gene in the studies checked, with the rest unexplained. V and J calls and clone size follow that table, whereas D and trimming were derived from the DNA. In all, the sample holds a few hundred thousand clones, and approximately 89% of those were seen once. The ten largest clones add up to 1% to 1.5% of the sample.

Concerning this clone itself: Which antigen it targets is not known. Qualities for individual bases were not recorded, and no much larger clone is one base off.

Enrolling through a virtual design, the prospective study's participants ranged in age from roughly 18 to 95 years and lived across roughly 23 United States geographic areas. Cohort assignment in the prospective study relied on participant-reported clinical history from a screening survey and a study questionnaire. For ImmuneRACE Cohort 3, a participant was defined as recovered based on two consecutive negative NP/OP PCR tests, clearance by a healthcare professional, or resolution of symptoms. Mobile phlebotomists in the prospective study collected whole blood, serum and a nasopharyngeal or oropharyngeal swab from every participant. Additional blood draws and questionnaires over an approximately 2-month period could optionally be provided by prospective study participants. Before DNA extraction, blood samples from the prospective study were shipped at room temperature or frozen.

The sequenced sample consisted of PBMCs or T cells enriched from blood (not recorded which). This TCR came from a man in his thirties or forties who had recovered from COVID-19. The chain is encoded by TRBV6-2 or TRBV6-3 joined to TRBJ1-6, with no reliable assignment of the D segment. The DNA is TGTGCCAGCAGTAGAAGTCTGTCGGATAATTCACCCCTCCACTTT. Its protein is CASSRSLSDNSPLHF.